This T cell receptor (beta chain) was found in a study of cytotoxic CD8 clonotypes in ibrutinib-treated CLL. Whole-study results and caveats: Researchers report that baseline clonality outpaced age-matched healthy donors and tracked circulating CD8+ T-cell counts. Clonality, elevated at ibrutinib response, dropped back toward baseline at progression. Investigators sampled sustained-remission and progressing patients at differing times.

TCRdb keeps only in-frame clones here, not all; method: immunoSEQ multiplex PCR. The profile shows 250,000 or so clones, 70% of them singletons. Points on this clone: The target antigen is unknown.

V dropped 3 bases and J dropped 2 bases, with 18 bases sitting between them. The germline V gene encodes CDR1 SGHKS and CDR2 YYEKEE (reference sequence). The CDR3 extends over 17 amino acids. The sample consisted of PBMCs, taken after 24 months of ibrutinib treatment. The chain joins TRBV5-5 to TRBJ1-5, with D perhaps matching TRBD1 (5 bases). This sequence was found in a human donor with chronic lymphocytic leukemia. The CDR3 sequence is CASSWGGGAMGNQPQHF. CDR3 DNA: TGTGCCAGCAGCTGGGGTGGTGGGGCAATGGGCAATCAGCCCCAGCATTTT. Drawing the rest from reference TRBV5-5 and TRBJ1-5, the complete variable domain is DAGVTQSPTHLIKTRGQQVTLRCSPISGHKSVSWYQQVLGQGPQFIFQYYEKEERGRGNFPDRFSARQFPNYSSELNVNALLLGDSALYLCASSWGGGAMGNQPQHFGDGTRLSIL.